This TCR beta chain was recorded in a study of blood T cell repertoires in COVID-19. Study in general: PBMCs, B-cell-depleted T cells, or T cells were the source of the cDNA or gDNA that made up the material.

Per the germline V gene, CDR1 is LNHDA and CDR2 is SQIVND (reference sequence). The CDR3 has 15 residues. V shed 7 bases, J shed 1 base, and the junction held 7 bases outside the gene matches. Study processing details: Using reference gene primer amplification, nucleated cell counts were estimated. Produced via immunoSEQ multiplex PCR; TCRdb's table is partial and in-frame only. That table furnishes V, J and clone size, whereas the DNA furnished D and trimming. The sample shows a few hundred thousand clones, 80% to 90% of them seen only once. The material sequenced was peripheral blood. The chain uses TRBV19 and TRBJ2-1; 7 positions match TRBD1. The TCR sequence derives from a man aged 55 to 70 with acute or convalescent COVID-19. The CDR3 region is CASTRDSESYNEQFF. The CDR3 DNA reads as TGTGCCAGTACCAGGGACAGCGAGTCCTACAATGAGCAGTTCTTC.